This TCR beta chain comes out of a study of cytomegalovirus exposure and HLA in healthy donors. General study results and limits: Reported performance of the classifier showed diagnosis of cytomegalovirus status with high specificity and sensitivity. Many donors carried some public TCRs, although rarity characterized most TCR sequences. Investigators reported more than 150 TCR beta chains as tied to cytomegalovirus.

In the case of this clone: Its target is unknown.

Generated by immunoSEQ multiplex PCR, the TCRdb table keeps only in-frame clones and is missing some. This sample yields 220,000 or so clones, of which less than 85% are seen a single time; less than 7% belongs to the top ten. The sequence derives from a woman under 30 in good health and CMV-seronegative. Specimen: PBMCs.

CDR3 bases: TGTGCCAGCAGCTTAGGACCCGGGAACACCGGGGAGCTGTTTTTT. Amino acid sequence: CASSLGPGNTGELFF. V is TRBV11-3 and J is TRBJ2-2; D not resolved. Germline CDR1 reads SGHNT; CDR2 reads YENEEA. V was clipped by 1 base and J by 1 base, with 7 bases between them. This CDR3 region has 15 residues. The complete variable domain, with remaining parts taken from reference TRBV11-3 and TRBJ2-2, reads EAGVVQSPRYKIIEKKQPVAFWCNPISGHNTLYWYLQNLGQGPELLIRYENEEAVDDSQLPKDRFSAERLKGVDSTLKIQPAELGDSAVYLCASSLGPGNTGELFFGEGSRLTVL.